This T cell receptor (beta chain) was recovered during a study of blood T cell repertoires in COVID-19. Deletions cut 5 bases from V and 0 bases from J, with 14 bases between. The CDR3 spans 16 residues. The germline V gene has CDR1 MDHEN and CDR2 SYDVKM. Sequencing used immunoSEQ multiplex PCR; TCRdb keeps in-frame clones, though not all of them. The table shows roughly 180,000 clones, with approximately 85% occurring only once. This receptor was obtained from a woman in her thirties who had recovered from COVID-19. Source material: PBMCs or T cells enriched from blood (not recorded which). The rearrangement uses TRBV28 and TRBJ1-5; maybe TRBD1 (6 bases). The CDR3 loop reads CASSVQGRASNQPQHF. CDR3 coding DNA: TGTGCCAGCAGTGTGCAGGGGAGGGCTAGCAATCAGCCCCAGCATTTT.